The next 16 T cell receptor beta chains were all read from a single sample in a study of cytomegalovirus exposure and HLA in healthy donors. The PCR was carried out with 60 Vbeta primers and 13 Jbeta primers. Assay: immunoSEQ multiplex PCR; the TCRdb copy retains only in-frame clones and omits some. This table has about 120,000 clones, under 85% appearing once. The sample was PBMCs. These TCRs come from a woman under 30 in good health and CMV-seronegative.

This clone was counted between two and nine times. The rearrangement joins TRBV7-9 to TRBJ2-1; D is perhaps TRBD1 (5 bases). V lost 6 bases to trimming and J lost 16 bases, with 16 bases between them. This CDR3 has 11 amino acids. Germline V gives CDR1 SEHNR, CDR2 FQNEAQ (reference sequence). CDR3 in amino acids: CASSDLTEEFF. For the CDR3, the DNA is TGTGCCAGCAGTGATCTGACAGAGGAATTCTTC.

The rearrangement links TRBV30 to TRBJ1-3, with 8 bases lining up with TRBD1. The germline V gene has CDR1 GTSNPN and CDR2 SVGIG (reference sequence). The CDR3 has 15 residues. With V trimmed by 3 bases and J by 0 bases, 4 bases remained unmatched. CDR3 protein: CAWRQGEYSGNTIYF. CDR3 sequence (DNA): TGTGCCTGGAGACAGGGGGAATACTCTGGAAACACCATATATTTT.

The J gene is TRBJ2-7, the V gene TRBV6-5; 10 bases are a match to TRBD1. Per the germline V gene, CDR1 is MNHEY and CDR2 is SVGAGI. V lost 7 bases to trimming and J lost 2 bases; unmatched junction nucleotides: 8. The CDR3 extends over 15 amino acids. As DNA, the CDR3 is TGTGCCAGCACCCAGGAAGGGACAGGGGCCTACGAGCAGTACTTC. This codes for CASTQEGTGAYEQYF.

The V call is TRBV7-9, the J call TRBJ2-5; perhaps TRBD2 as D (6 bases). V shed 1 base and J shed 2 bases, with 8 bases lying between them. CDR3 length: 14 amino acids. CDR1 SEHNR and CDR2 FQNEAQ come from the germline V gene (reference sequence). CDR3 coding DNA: TGTGCCAGCAGCTTAGGTGGAGGGCAAGAGACCCAGTACTTC. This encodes CASSLGGGQETQYF. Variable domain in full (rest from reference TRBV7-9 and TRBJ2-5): DTGVSQNPRHKITKRGQNVTFRCDPISEHNRLYWYRQTLGQGPEFLTYFQNEAQLEKSRLLSDRFSAERPKGSFSTLEIQRTEQGDSAMYLCASSLGGGQETQYFGPGTRLLVL.

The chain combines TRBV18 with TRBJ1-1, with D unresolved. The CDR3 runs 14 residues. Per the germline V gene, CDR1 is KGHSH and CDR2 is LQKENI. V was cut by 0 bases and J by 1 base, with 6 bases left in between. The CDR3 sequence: CASSPPGANTEAFF. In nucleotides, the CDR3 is TGTGCCAGCTCACCACCGGGCGCGAACACTGAAGCTTTCTTT.

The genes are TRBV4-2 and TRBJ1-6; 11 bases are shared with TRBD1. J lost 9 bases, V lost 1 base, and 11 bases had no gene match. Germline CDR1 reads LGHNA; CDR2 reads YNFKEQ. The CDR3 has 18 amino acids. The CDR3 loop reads CASSQVGQGASGSSPLHF. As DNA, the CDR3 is TGTGCCAGCAGCCAAGTCGGACAGGGGGCTTCTGGGAGTTCACCCCTCCACTTT.

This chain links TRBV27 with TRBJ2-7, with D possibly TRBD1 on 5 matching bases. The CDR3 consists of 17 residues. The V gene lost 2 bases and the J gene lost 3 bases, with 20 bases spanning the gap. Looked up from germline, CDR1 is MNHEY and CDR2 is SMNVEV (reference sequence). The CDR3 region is CASSLGAGQGWFYEQYF. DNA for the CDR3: TGTGCCAGCAGTTTAGGGGCCGGGCAGGGATGGTTCTACGAGCAGTACTTC.

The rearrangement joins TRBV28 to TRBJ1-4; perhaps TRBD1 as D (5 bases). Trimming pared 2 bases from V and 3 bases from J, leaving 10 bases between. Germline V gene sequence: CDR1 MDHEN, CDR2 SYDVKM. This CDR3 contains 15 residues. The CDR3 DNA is TGTGCCAGCAGTTTAGGGGGGTTTGCTAATGAAAAACTGTTTTTT. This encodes CASSLGGFANEKLFF.

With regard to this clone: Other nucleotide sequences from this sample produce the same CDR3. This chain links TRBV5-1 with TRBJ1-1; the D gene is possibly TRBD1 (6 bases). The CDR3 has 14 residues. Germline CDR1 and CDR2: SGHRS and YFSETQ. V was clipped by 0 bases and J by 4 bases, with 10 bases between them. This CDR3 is CASSLAGAGTEAFF. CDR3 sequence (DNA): TGCGCCAGCAGCTTGGCAGGGGCGGGCACTGAAGCTTTCTTT.

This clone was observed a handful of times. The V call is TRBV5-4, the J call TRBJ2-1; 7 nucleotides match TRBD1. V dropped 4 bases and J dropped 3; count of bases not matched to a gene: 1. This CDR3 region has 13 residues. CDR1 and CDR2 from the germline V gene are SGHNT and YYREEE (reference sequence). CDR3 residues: CASSGTVYNEQFF. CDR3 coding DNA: TGTGCCAGCAGCGGGACAGTCTACAATGAGCAGTTCTTC. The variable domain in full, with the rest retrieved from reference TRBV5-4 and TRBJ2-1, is ETGVTQSPTHLIKTRGQQVTLRCSSQSGHNTVSWYQQALGQGPQFIFQYYREEENGRGNFPPRFSGLQFPNYSSELNVNALELDDSALYLCASSGTVYNEQFFGPGTRLTVL.

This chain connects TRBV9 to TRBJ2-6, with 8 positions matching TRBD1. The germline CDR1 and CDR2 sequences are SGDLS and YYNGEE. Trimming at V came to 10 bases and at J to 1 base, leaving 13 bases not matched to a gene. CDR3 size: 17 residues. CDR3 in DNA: TGTGCCTCTATCGGGGGCAGGGGGCGGTCTGGGGCCAACGTCCTGACTTTC. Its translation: CASIGGRGRSGANVLTF.

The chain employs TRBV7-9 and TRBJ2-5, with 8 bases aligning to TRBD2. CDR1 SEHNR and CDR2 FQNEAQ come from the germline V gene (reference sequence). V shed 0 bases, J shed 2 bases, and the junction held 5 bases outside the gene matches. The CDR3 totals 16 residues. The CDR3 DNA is TGTGCCAGCAGCTTAGCCGGGCTAGCGGGTCAAGAGACCCAGTACTTC. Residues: CASSLAGLAGQETQYF.

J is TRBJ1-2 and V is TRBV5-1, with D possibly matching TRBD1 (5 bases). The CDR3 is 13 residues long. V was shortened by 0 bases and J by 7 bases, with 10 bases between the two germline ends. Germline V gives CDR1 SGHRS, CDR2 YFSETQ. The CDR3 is CASSLEGGTGYTF. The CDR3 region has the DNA TGCGCCAGCAGCTTGGAGGGAGGGACTGGCTACACCTTC. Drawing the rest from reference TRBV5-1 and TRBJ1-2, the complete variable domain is KAGVTQTPRYLIKTRGQQVTLSCSPISGHRSVSWYQQTPGQGLQFLFEYFSETQRNKGNFPGRFSGRQFSNSRSEMNVSTLELGDSALYLCASSLEGGTGYTFGSGTRLTVV.

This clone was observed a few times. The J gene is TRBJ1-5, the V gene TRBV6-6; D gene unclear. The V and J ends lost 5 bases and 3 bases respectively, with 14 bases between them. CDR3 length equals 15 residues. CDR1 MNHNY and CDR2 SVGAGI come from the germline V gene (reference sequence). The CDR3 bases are TGTGCCAGCAGTCGAAACGGGGAATTCAATCAGCCCCAGCATTTT. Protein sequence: CASSRNGEFNQPQHF.

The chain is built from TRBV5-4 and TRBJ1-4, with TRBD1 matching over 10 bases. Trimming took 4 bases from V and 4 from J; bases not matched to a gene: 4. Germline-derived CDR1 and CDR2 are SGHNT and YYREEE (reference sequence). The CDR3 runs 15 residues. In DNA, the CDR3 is TGTGCCAGCAGCGCGCGGACAGGGGGTAATGAAAAACTGTTTTTT. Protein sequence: CASSARTGGNEKLFF.

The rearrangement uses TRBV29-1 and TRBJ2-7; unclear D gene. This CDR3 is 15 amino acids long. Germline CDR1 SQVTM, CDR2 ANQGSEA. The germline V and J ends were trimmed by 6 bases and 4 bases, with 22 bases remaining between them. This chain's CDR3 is CSVSFSGSLRYEQYF. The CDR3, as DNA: TGCAGCGTCTCTTTTTCCGGGTCCTTACGGTACGAGCAGTACTTC.